The 15 T cell receptor beta chains in this list originate from one sample, sequenced in a study of cytomegalovirus exposure and HLA in healthy donors. It was with 60 Vbeta and 13 Jbeta primers that the PCR ran. Sequenced by immunoSEQ multiplex PCR; TCRdb stores in-frame clones only, minus some. Found here are tens of thousands of clones; the top ten clones hold 12%. The sequenced sample consisted of PBMCs. The receptors were gathered from a woman aged 25 to 39 in good health and CMV-seropositive.

The chain links TRBV6-5 to TRBJ1-2; maybe TRBD1 (6 bases). From germline, CDR1 is MNHEY and CDR2 SVGAGI. The length of the CDR3 is 13 residues. V was shortened by 6 bases and J by 3 bases, with 11 bases between the two germline ends. CDR3 amino acids: CASRLPGDYGYTF. In nucleotides, the CDR3 is TGTGCCAGCAGACTCCCAGGGGACTATGGCTACACCTTC.

V is TRBV28 and J is TRBJ1-5; D gene ambiguous. V lost 8 bases and J 7 bases, leaving 15 bases between the germline ends. The CDR3 has 13 residues. Germline CDR1 is MDHEN and CDR2 is SYDVKM. The CDR3 here is CASQLHPVQPQHF. In DNA form, the CDR3 reads TGTGCCAGCCAACTTCATCCGGTGCAGCCCCAGCATTTT.

The rearrangement links TRBV7-9 to TRBJ1-2; D remains ambiguous. Looked up from germline, CDR1 is SEHNR and CDR2 is FQNEAQ (reference sequence). V lost 0 bases, J lost 6 bases, and 8 bases lay in between. The CDR3 is 13 amino acids. The chain's CDR3 is CASSLAGSHGYTF. The CDR3 bases are TGTGCCAGCAGCTTAGCGGGTAGCCATGGCTACACCTTC.

The chain couples TRBV10-3 to TRBJ1-1; the D is unclear. The germline gives CDR1 ENHRY, CDR2 SYGVKD. Trimming pared 7 bases from V and 2 bases from J, leaving 20 bases between. The CDR3 loop spans 16 amino acids. This chain's CDR3 is CAITEGRGVGNTEAFF. The CDR3 DNA is TGTGCCATCACGGAGGGCAGAGGTGTTGGAAACACTGAAGCTTTCTTT.

The DNA for the CDR3 is TGTGCCAGCAGTGAACATCGCCGGGAGCTCGATACGCAGTATTTT. This translates into CASSEHRRELDTQYF. This rearrangement joins TRBV2 to TRBJ2-3; D is possibly TRBD2 (6 bases). In germline, CDR1 is SNHLY, CDR2 FYNNEI. V dropped 2 bases and J dropped 6 bases, with 15 bases sitting between them. The CDR3 covers 15 residues.

The chain is built from TRBV2 and TRBJ2-7, with 11 bases lining up with TRBD2. CDR3 length: 17 residues. With V trimmed by 5 bases and J by 2 bases, 11 bases remained unmatched. Germline V gene lookup returns CDR1 SNHLY and CDR2 FYNNEI. Written as DNA, the CDR3 is TGTGCCAGCAGTTACGTGCGGACTAGCGGGTTACCCTACGAGCAGTACTTC. Its translation is CASSYVRTSGLPYEQYF.

This chain joins TRBV27 and TRBJ2-3, with 13 bases aligning to TRBD2. V lost 8 bases to trimming and J lost 0 bases; unmatched junction nucleotides: 14. Looked up from germline, CDR1 is MNHEY and CDR2 is SMNVEV (reference sequence). This CDR3 has 19 residues. Here the CDR3 reads CASGTPGLAGIGSTDTQYF. The CDR3 region has the DNA TGTGCCAGCGGCACGCCGGGACTAGCGGGGATAGGTAGCACAGATACGCAGTATTTT.

This sequence joins TRBV30 and TRBJ1-1, with unresolved D. The germline gives CDR1 GTSNPN, CDR2 SVGIG (reference sequence). Trimming left V 5 bases short and J 4 bases short, with 5 bases between. CDR3 length: 10 residues. CDR3 amino acids: CAWRGTEAFF. The DNA of the CDR3 is TGTGCCTGGCGCGGCACTGAAGCTTTCTTT.

A remark on this clone: The junction and the germline gene differ at one end; a read error may be behind it. The gene calls are TRBV7-7 and TRBJ2-3, with D perhaps matching TRBD2 (5 bases). This CDR3 region has 13 residues. Per germline, CDR1 SSHAT and CDR2 FNYEAQ (reference sequence). CDR3 sequence (DNA): TGTGCTAGCAGCTCCGGGATCGCCGGTACGCAGTATTTT. This encodes CASSSGIAGTQYF.

This clone is classed as large by frequency. The chain links TRBV9 to TRBJ1-1; D is undetermined. Trimming cost V 4 bases and J 7 bases, with 11 bases left between them. CDR1 and CDR2 from the germline V gene are SGDLS and YYNGEE. The CDR3 runs to 12 residues. CDR3 DNA sequence: TGTGCCAGCAGCACCCCCCGGGTTGAAGCTTTCTTT. Protein product: CASSTPRVEAFF.

The chain links TRBV29-1 to TRBJ1-3, with D maybe TRBD1 (6 bases). This CDR3 has 12 residues. Between the trimmed V and J ends, which lost 4 bases and 9 bases, there was a span of 13 bases. From germline, CDR1 is SQVTM and CDR2 ANQGSEA. The CDR3 coding sequence is TGCAGCGTTGCGTCAGGGGAAACCACCATATATTTT. Amino acid sequence: CSVASGETTIYF.

The J gene is TRBJ1-1, the V gene TRBV11-2, with D possibly TRBD1 on 6 matching bases. Trimming took off 5 bases at V and 0 bases at J, with 13 bases between the two ends. This CDR3 comprises 15 residues. From germline, CDR1 is SGHAT and CDR2 FQNNGV. CDR3 nucleotide sequence: TGTGCCAGCAGCCAGACAGGCCTCATGAACACTGAAGCTTTCTTT. Translation: CASSQTGLMNTEAFF.

This rearrangement joins TRBV28 to TRBJ2-5; a possible D gene is TRBD1 (6 bases). The CDR3 covers 16 residues. With 3 bases removed from V and 5 bases from J, the gap between germline ends came to 19 bases. CDR1 is MDHEN, CDR2 SYDVKM, per germline. CDR3 nucleotides: TGTGCCAGCAGTTTGGGTCTTCAGGGGCGGTGGGAGACCCAGTACTTC. It is translated as CASSLGLQGRWETQYF.

The gene calls are TRBV5-6 and TRBJ2-7, with D perhaps TRBD1 (6 bases). Germline V gene data show CDR1 as SGHDT and CDR2 as YYEEEE. Trimming cost V 4 bases and J 2 bases, with 10 bases left between them. The CDR3 is 13 residues long. CDR3 nucleotides: TGTGCCAGCAGCCTCGGGGACACCTACGAGCAGTACTTC. Protein product: CASSLGDTYEQYF.

With regard to this clone: Other DNA sequences of this sample code for an identical CDR3. The chain uses TRBV9 and TRBJ2-1; D is unclear. This CDR3 contains 13 residues. Germline V gives CDR1 SGDLS, CDR2 YYNGEE. V was trimmed by 0 bases and J by 5 bases, leaving 6 bases between them. CDR3 bases: TGTGCCAGCAGCGTAGGTCTTAACAATGAGCAGTTCTTC. It encodes CASSVGLNNEQFF.